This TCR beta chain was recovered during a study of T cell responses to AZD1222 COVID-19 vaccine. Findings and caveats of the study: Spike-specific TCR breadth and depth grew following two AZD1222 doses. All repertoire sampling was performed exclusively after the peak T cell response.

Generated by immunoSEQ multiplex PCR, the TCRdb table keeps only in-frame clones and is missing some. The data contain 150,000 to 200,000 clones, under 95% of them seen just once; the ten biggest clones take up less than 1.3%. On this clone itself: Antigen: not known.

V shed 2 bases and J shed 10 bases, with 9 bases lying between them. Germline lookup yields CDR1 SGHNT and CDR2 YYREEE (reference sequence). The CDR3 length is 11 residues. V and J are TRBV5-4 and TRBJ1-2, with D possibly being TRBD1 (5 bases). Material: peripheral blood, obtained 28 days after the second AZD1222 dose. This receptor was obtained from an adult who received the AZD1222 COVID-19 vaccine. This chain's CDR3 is CASSFSTAYTF. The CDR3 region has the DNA TGTGCCAGCAGCTTCTCGACAGCCTACACCTTC.